This T cell receptor beta chain was found in a study of graft-versus-host responses after intestinal transplantation. The wider study: Once they had received anti-thymocyte globulin induction, all recipients took tacrolimus and steroids for three to four years.

For this clone: Its antigen is still unknown.

The CDR3 sequence is 14 residues long. Germline V gene sequence: CDR1 LNHNV, CDR2 YYDKDF (reference sequence). Trimming cost V 3 bases and J 2 bases, with 8 bases left between them. Sequenced by immunoSEQ multiplex PCR; TCRdb stores in-frame clones only, minus some. The profile shows approximately 92,000 clones, under 95% of them singletons. This clonotype was obtained from a human donor who received an intestinal transplant. The V call is TRBV15, the J call TRBJ1-3; D is ambiguous. Sequenced here: unstimulated CD8+ T cells sorted from spleen or lymph node cells, sampled before intestinal transplant. The CDR3 DNA reads TGTGCCACCAGCAGTTCAGGTGCTGGAAACACCATATATTTT. Residues: CATSSSGAGNTIYF.